This T cell receptor beta chain was observed in a study of response to subunit inactivated influenza vaccine. V lost 6 bases, J lost 5 bases, and 19 bases lay in between. Looked up from germline, CDR1 is SGHAT and CDR2 is FQNNGV. CDR3 length: 15 residues. There are many counts of this clonotype. Its target is not known. TCRdb redid the calling of the RT-PCR reads with MiXCR, one entry per CDR3 protein. This sample has about 530,000 distinct CDR3 sequences, with about an eighth found just once. Study results and limitations: Authors suggested each seasonal flu vaccination may recruit only limited numbers of new T cells.

The sample here was PBMCs from blood, taken on the day of vaccination. This chain uses TRBV11-2 with TRBJ2-5; the D gene is possibly TRBD2 (5 bases). The sequence came from a man aged 45-65 years who received an inactivated influenza vaccine. CDR3 loop: CASSSSRAARETQYF. The CDR3 DNA is TGTGCCAGCAGTTCGTCGAGGGCGGCACGGGAGACCCAGTACTTC.